These 19 T cell receptor beta chains were all obtained from the same sample, sequenced in a study of T-cell reconstitution after alpha-beta-depleted transplantation in children. Molecular barcoding with unique molecular identifiers was used for the TCRbeta library. TCRdb passed the PCR reads through MiXCR, listing each CDR3 protein once. The top ten clones hold around 41% of a sample with just under 350,000 distinct CDR3 sequences, about 16% of them seen once. Sequenced here: PBMCs, mostly from graft donor cells, sampled 360 days after TCRalphabeta/CD19-depleted stem cell transplant. Receptors were obtained from a male patient between 2 and 10 years old who had a stem cell transplant for acute lymphoblastic leukemia, so the T cells may come from the graft donor.

In its sample, this clonotype was seen a few times. The genes are TRBV6-1 and TRBJ1-1, with 7 bases that match TRBD1. The germline V gene encodes CDR1 MNHNS and CDR2 SASEGT. Losses at the gene ends were 6 bases for V and 0 bases for J; bases not matched to a gene: 16. This CDR3 is 18 amino acids long. CDR3 sequence (DNA): TGTGCCAGCAGGCCTCGGGACAGACCTCGTAGCATGAACACTGAAGCTTTCTTT. Its translation is CASRPRDRPRSMNTEAFF.

The DNA of the CDR3 is TGTGCCAGCAGTGAAGTAGAGGACAGGGCGGAGACCCAGTACTTC. It encodes CASSEVEDRAETQYF. The chain has TRBV2 and TRBJ2-5; 8 nucleotides align to TRBD1. V was clipped by 1 base and J by 5 bases; unmatched bases: 6. Germline-derived CDR1 and CDR2 are SNHLY and FYNNEI. This CDR3 is built from 15 residues.

This clonotype was recorded only once. The rearrangement uses TRBV7-9 and TRBJ2-5, with 9 bases lining up with TRBD2. This CDR3 contains 17 residues. With V trimmed by 5 bases and J by 1 base, 11 bases remained unmatched. Germline V gene data show CDR1 as SEHNR and CDR2 as FQNEAQ (reference sequence). The CDR3 loop reads CASSPWGLAGTQETQYF. CDR3 sequence (DNA): TGTGCCAGCAGCCCCTGGGGTCTAGCGGGAACCCAAGAGACCCAGTACTTC.

This chain uses TRBV4-3 with TRBJ2-1, with 10 bases fitting TRBD2. The CDR3 length is 17 residues. The V gene end was trimmed by 0 bases and the J gene end by 4 bases; junction bases not matched to a gene: 6. Per germline, CDR1 LGHNA and CDR2 YSLEER. The CDR3: CASSQDPSGSLYNEQFF. CDR3 DNA sequence: TGCGCCAGCAGCCAAGACCCTAGCGGGAGCCTTTACAATGAGCAGTTCTTC.

A word on this clonotype: One end of the junction varies from germline; a read error may be responsible. The rearrangement links TRBV5-1 to TRBJ2-7; no reliable D call. The CDR3 covers 14 residues. Germline CDR1 is SGHRS and CDR2 is YFSETQ. The CDR3 DNA reads as TGCGCCAGCAGCTTGGCCAGAGATGGCCCGAGGAAGGGCTTC. Its protein product is CASSLARDGPRKGF.

A single count supports this clonotype. This chain uses TRBV2 with TRBJ2-3; TRBD2 matches 11 bases. J was trimmed by 0 bases and V by 3 bases; bases with no gene match: 2. Per germline, CDR1 SNHLY and CDR2 FYNNEI. This CDR3 has 16 residues. Here the CDR3 DNA reads TGTGCCAGCAGTGACCGACTAGCGGGGAGCACAGATACGCAGTATTTT. Its protein is CASSDRLAGSTDTQYF.

The chain is built from TRBV3-1 and TRBJ2-2; 12 nucleotides match TRBD2. The CDR3 loop spans 16 amino acids. The V gene end was trimmed by 0 bases and the J gene end by 6 bases; junction bases not matched to a gene: 2. Germline CDR1 is LGHDT and CDR2 is YNNKEL (reference sequence). The CDR3: CASSQETSGSPGELFF. In nucleotides, the CDR3 is TGTGCCAGCAGCCAAGAGACTAGCGGGAGTCCCGGGGAGCTGTTTTTT.

The chain joins TRBV12-3 or TRBV12-4 to TRBJ2-1; 9 nucleotides align to TRBD2. Unmatched junction bases numbered 3, after V lost 2 bases and J lost 1 base. CDR3 size: 16 residues. CDR3 DNA: TGTGCCAGCAGTTTATCCAGCGGGAGGTCCTACAATGAGCAGTTCTTC. It specifies CASSLSSGRSYNEQFF.

This clonotype was seen repeatedly, ten times or more. The rearrangement links TRBV6-1 to TRBJ2-1; weak D call: TRBD2 (5 bases). The V end was cut by 3 bases, the J end by 6 bases, with 15 bases between. CDR1 MNHNS and CDR2 SASEGT come from the germline V gene. This CDR3 comprises 15 residues. The CDR3, as DNA: TGTGCCAGCAGTGATGTTCAGCGAGGGAGCAATGAGCAGTTCTTC. This encodes CASSDVQRGSNEQFF.

This clonotype appeared a few times. The chain couples TRBV5-5 to TRBJ2-5; a possible D gene is TRBD1 (6 bases). The CDR3 runs to 16 residues. Trimming shortened V by 1 base and J by 3 bases, and 16 bases separated the two germline ends. The germline V gene encodes CDR1 SGHKS and CDR2 YYEKEE (reference sequence). CDR3 region: CASSLIWAGDEETQYF. The CDR3 DNA follows: TGTGCCAGCAGCTTGATTTGGGCAGGGGATGAAGAGACCCAGTACTTC.

The chain uses TRBV24-1 and TRBJ2-1, with TRBD1 matching over 8 bases. J gave up 4 bases and V 4 bases, and 8 bases lay outside the gene matches. The CDR3 covers 16 residues. Germline V gene sequence: CDR1 KGHDR, CDR2 SFDVKD. The CDR3 sequence is CATSEAGQGVYNEQFF. The DNA of the CDR3 is TGTGCCACCAGTGAGGCCGGACAGGGAGTATACAATGAGCAGTTCTTC.

This rearrangement joins TRBV11-2 to TRBJ2-5; 7 bases match TRBD2. Per the germline V gene, CDR1 is SGHAT and CDR2 is FQNNGV. V lost 3 bases and J lost 4; bases outside the gene matches: 11. The CDR3 spans 16 residues. CDR3 nucleotide sequence: TGTGCCAGCAGCTTCATGGGTCCTTCGGGGGGAGAGACCCAGTACTTC. Amino acid sequence: CASSFMGPSGGETQYF. Looking up the rest from reference TRBV11-2 and TRBJ2-5 gives the full variable domain: EAGVAQSPRYKIIEKRQSVAFWCNPISGHATLYWYQQILGQGPKLLIQFQNNGVVDDSQLPKDRFSAERLKGVDSTLKIQPAKLEDSAVYLCASSFMGPSGGETQYFGPGTRLLVL.

The chain links TRBV29-1 to TRBJ2-1; D is ambiguous. This CDR3 has 12 residues. V was pared by 5 bases and J by 1 base, with 6 bases between. Per germline, CDR1 SQVTM and CDR2 ANQGSEA. Here the CDR3 DNA reads TGCAGCGTTCGTCGGTCCTACAATGAGCAGTTCTTC. Its translation: CSVRRSYNEQFF.

This clonotype was observed a few times. V usage is TRBV7-2 and J usage is TRBJ1-2; D not resolved. The germline gives CDR1 SGHTA, CDR2 FQGNSA. Trimming removed 3 bases at V and 4 bases at J, with 6 bases between. The CDR3 covers 12 residues. The CDR3 DNA reads as TGTGCCAGCAGCTTGGAGGTCTATGGCTACACCTTC. This sequence encodes CASSLEVYGYTF.

The V and J genes are TRBV30 and TRBJ1-4; D ambiguous. Germline V CDR1 and CDR2: GTSNPN, SVGIG (reference sequence). V shed 1 base and J shed 0 bases, with 0 bases lying between them. There are 12 residues in the CDR3. CDR3 protein: CAWSATNEKLFF. Written as DNA, the CDR3 is TGTGCCTGGAGTGCAACTAATGAAAAACTGTTTTTT.

The table lists this clonotype with many counts. The genes are TRBV29-1 and TRBJ2-2; 13 nucleotides line up with TRBD2. Germline V CDR1 and CDR2: SQVTM, ANQGSEA. V was pared by 5 bases and J by 7 bases, with 10 bases of the junction left unmatched. This CDR3 is built from 16 residues. The CDR3, as DNA: TGCAGCGTTCTACTAGCGGGAGGGCCGACCGGCGGGGAGCTGTTTTTT. Translated, it gives CSVLLAGGPTGGELFF.

This chain uses TRBV3-1 with TRBJ2-7, with TRBD1 matching over 9 bases. Germline V gives CDR1 LGHDT, CDR2 YNNKEL (reference sequence). CDR3 size: 14 residues. V lost 3 bases to trimming and J lost 3 bases; unmatched junction nucleotides: 3. CDR3 nucleotides: TGTGCCAGCAGCCAGAGACAGGGGGTCTACGAGCAGTACTTC. It encodes CASSQRQGVYEQYF.

The table lists this clonotype with a few counts. The rearrangement uses TRBV20-1 and TRBJ2-3, with 7 bases lining up with TRBD2. Losses at the gene ends were 0 bases for V and 3 bases for J; bases not matched to a gene: 6. This CDR3 contains 15 residues. Germline assignment: CDR1 DFQATT and CDR2 SNEGSKA (reference sequence). CDR3 sequence: CSARDASGPTDTQYF. The DNA for the CDR3 is TGCAGTGCTAGAGACGCTAGCGGACCTACAGATACGCAGTATTTT.

V gene TRBV28 combines with J gene TRBJ2-1, with TRBD2 matching over 9 bases. Trimming at V came to 4 bases and at J to 13 bases, leaving 8 bases not matched to a gene. CDR3 size: 13 residues. CDR1 MDHEN and CDR2 SYDVKM come from the germline V gene. As DNA, the CDR3 is TGTGCCAGCAGTTCGTCTCCGGGACTAGCACAGTTCTTC. Its protein product is CASSSSPGLAQFF.